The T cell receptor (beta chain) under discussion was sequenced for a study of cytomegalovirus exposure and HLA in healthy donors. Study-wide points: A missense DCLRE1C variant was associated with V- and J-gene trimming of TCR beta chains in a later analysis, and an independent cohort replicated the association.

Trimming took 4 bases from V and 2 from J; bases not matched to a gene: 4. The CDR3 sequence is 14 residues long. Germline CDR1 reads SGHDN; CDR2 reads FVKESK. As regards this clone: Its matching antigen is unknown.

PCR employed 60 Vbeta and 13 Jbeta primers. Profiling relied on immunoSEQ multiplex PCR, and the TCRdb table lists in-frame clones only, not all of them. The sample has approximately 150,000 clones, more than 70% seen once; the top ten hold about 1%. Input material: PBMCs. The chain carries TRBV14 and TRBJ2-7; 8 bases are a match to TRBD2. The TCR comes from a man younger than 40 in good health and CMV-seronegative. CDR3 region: CASSLPGLAYEQYF. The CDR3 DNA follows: TGTGCCAGCAGCCTTCCGGGACTAGCCTACGAGCAGTACTTC. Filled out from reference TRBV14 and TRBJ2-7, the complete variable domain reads EAGVTQFPSHSVIEKGQTVTLRCDPISGHDNLYWYRRVMGKEIKFLLHFVKESKQDESGMPNNRFLAERTGGTYSTLKVQPAELEDSGVYFCASSLPGLAYEQYFGPGTRLTVT.